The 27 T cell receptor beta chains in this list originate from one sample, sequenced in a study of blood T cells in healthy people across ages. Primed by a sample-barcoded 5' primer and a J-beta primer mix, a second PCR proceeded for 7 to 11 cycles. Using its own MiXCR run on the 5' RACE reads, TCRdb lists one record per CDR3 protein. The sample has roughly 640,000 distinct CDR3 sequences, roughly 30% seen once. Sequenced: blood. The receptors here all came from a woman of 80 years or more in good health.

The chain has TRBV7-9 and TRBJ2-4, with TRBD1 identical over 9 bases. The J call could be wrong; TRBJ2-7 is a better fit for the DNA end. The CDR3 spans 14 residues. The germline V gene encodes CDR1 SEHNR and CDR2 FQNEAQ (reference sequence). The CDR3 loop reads CASSSDRGSHEQYF. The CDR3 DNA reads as TGTGCCAGCAGCTCGGACAGGGGTTCCCACGAGCAGTACTTC.

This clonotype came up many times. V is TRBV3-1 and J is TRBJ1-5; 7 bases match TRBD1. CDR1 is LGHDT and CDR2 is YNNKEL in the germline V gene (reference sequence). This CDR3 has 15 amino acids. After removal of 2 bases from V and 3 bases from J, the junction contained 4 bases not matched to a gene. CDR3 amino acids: CASSQSGTDNQPQHF. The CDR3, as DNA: TGTGCCAGCAGCCAATCCGGGACAGACAATCAGCCCCAGCATTTT.

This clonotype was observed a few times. CDR3 sequence: CASSCTGGMETQYF. For the CDR3, the DNA is TGCGCCAGCAGCTGTACAGGGGGCATGGAGACCCAGTACTTC. J is TRBJ2-5 and V is TRBV4-3, with 9 bases aligning to TRBD1. J lost 5 bases, V lost 5 bases, and 6 bases had no gene match. The CDR3 spans 14 residues. The germline V gene encodes CDR1 LGHNA and CDR2 YSLEER.

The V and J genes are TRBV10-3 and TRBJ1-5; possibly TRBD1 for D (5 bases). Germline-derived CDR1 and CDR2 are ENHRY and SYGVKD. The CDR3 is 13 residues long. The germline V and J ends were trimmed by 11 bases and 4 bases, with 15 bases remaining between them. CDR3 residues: CAARRDGNQPQHF. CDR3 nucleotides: TGTGCCGCCCGTAGGGACGGGAATCAGCCCCAGCATTTT.

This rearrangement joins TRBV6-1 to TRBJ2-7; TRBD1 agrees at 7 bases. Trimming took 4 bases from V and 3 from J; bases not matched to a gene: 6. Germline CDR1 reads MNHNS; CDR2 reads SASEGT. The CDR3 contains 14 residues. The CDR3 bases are TGTGCCAGCAGTGGCGGACAGGCCCTCTACGAGCAGTACTTC. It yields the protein CASSGGQALYEQYF.

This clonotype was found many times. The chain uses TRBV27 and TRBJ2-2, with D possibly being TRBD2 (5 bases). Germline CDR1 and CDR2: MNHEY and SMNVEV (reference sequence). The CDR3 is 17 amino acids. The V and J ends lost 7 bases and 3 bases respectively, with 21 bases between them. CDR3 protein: CASTLFMAGRYTGELFF. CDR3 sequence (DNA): TGTGCCAGCACCCTGTTTATGGCGGGCCGGTACACCGGGGAGCTGTTTTTT.

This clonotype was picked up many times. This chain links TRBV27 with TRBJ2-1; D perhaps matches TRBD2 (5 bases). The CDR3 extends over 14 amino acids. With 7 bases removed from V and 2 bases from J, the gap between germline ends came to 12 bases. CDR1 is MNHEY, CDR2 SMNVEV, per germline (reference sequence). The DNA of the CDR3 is TGTGCCAGCAAGGGCGGGCTTCCCTACAATGAGCAGTTCTTC. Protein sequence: CASKGGLPYNEQFF.

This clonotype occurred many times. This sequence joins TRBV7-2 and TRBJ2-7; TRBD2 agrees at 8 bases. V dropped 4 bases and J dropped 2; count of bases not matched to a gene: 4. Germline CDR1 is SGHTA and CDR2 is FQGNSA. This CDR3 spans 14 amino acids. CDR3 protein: CASSYAGGAYEQYF. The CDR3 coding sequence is TGTGCCAGCAGCTACGCCGGGGGGGCCTACGAGCAGTACTTC.

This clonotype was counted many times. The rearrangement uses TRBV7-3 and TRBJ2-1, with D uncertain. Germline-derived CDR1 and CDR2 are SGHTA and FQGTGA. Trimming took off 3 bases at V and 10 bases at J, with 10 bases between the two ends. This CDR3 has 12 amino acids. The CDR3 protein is CASSLSGREQFF. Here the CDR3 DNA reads TGTGCCAGCAGCTTGAGTGGGCGGGAGCAGTTCTTC.

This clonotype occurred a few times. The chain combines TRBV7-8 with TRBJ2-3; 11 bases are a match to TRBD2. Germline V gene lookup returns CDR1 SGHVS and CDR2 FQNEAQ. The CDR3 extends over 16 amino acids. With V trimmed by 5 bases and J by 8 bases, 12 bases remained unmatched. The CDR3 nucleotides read TGTGCCAGCAGCCGTGGTAGCGGGGGGGCCTCAAGTACGCAGTATTTT. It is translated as CASSRGSGGASSTQYF.

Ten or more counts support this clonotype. In DNA, the CDR3 is TGTGCCAGCGGAGCGGGGGGGACCCAAGAGACCCAGTACTTC. Amino acid sequence: CASGAGGTQETQYF. The chain links TRBV9 to TRBJ2-5; 10 bases fit TRBD2. Per germline, CDR1 SGDLS and CDR2 YYNGEE. CDR3 length equals 14 residues. V was clipped by 7 bases and J by 1 base; unmatched bases: 4.

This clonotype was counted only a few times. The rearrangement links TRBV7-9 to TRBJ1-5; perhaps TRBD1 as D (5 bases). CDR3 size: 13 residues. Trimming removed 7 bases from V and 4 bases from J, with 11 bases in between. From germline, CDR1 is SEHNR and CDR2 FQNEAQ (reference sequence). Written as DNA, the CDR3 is TGTGCCAGCACCCAGGGTGGTAATCAGCCCCAGCATTTT. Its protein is CASTQGGNQPQHF.

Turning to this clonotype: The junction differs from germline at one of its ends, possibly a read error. DNA for the CDR3: TGCGCCAGCAGCTTAGGGGGGCGGGACAGAGTAAGCTTC. This encodes CASSLGGRDRVSF. V and J are TRBV5-1 and TRBJ2-1; tentative D call: TRBD1 (7 bases). This CDR3 has 13 residues. Per germline, CDR1 SGHRS and CDR2 YFSETQ. Full variable domain (missing parts from reference TRBV5-1 and TRBJ2-1): KAGVTQTPRYLIKTRGQQVTLSCSPISGHRSVSWYQQTPGQGLQFLFEYFSETQRNKGNFPGRFSGRQFSNSRSEMNVSTLELGDSALYLCASSLGGRDRVSFGPGTRLTVL.

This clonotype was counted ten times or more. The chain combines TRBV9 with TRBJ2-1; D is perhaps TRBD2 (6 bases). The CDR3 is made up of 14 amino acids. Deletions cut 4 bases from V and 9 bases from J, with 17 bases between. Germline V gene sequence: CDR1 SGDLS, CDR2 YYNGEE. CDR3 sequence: CASSLGGDLSEQFF. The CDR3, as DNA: TGTGCCAGCAGCCTCGGCGGGGATTTGAGTGAGCAGTTCTTC.

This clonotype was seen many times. The CDR3 coding sequence is TGTGCCAGCAGAACCGGGACAGGGCCCCTTGCCGTCTACGAGCAGTACTTC. Its protein product is CASRTGTGPLAVYEQYF. This chain links TRBV27 with TRBJ2-7; 9 bases fit TRBD1. Trimming took 6 bases from V and 3 from J; bases not matched to a gene: 15. The germline V gene encodes CDR1 MNHEY and CDR2 SMNVEV (reference sequence). There are 17 residues in the CDR3.

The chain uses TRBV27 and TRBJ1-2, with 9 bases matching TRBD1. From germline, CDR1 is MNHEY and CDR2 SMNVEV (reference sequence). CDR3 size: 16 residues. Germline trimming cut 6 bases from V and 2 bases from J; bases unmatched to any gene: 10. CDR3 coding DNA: TGTGCCAGCAGCCGGACCCTCGGACAGGGGAACTATGGCTACACCTTC. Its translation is CASSRTLGQGNYGYTF.

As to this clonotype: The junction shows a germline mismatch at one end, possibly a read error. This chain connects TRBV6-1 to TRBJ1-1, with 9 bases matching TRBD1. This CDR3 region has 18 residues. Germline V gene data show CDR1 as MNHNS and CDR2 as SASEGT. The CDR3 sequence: CAGSDPYRGDRVNTEAFF. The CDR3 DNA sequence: TGTGCCGGCAGTGATCCGTACAGAGGGGACAGGGTGAACACTGAAGCTTTCTTT.

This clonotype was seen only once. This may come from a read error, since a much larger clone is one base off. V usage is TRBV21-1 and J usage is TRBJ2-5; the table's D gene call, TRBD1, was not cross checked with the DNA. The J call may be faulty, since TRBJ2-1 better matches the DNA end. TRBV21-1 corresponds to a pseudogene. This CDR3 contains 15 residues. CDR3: CASSTNPTEKETQFF. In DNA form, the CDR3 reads TGTGCCAGCAGCACTAACCCGACAGAAAAAGAGACCCAGTTCTTC.

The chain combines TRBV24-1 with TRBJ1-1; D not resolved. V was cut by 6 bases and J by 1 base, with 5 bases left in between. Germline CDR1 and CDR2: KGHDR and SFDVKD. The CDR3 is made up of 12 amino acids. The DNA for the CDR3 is TGTGCCACCAGTAGCCAGAACACTGAAGCTTTCTTT. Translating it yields CATSSQNTEAFF.

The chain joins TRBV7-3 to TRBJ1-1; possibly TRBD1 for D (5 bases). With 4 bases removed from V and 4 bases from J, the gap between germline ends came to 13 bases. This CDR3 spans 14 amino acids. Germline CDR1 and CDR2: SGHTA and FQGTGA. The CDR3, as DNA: TGTGCCAGCAGCTCCGGCGGGGGAAGCACTGAAGCTTTCTTT. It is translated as CASSSGGGSTEAFF. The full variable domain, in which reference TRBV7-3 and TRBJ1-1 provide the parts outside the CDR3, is GAGVSQTPSNKVTEKGKYVELRCDPISGHTALYWYRQSLGQGPEFLIYFQGTGAADDSGLPNDRFFAVRPEGSVSTLKIQRTERGDSAVYLCASSSGGGSTEAFFGQGTRLTVV.

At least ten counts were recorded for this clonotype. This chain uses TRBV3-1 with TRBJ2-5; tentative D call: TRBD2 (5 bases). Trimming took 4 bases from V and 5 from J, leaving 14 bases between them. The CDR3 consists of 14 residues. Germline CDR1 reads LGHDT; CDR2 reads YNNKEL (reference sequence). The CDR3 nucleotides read TGTGCCAGCAGCCGGATGGTGGGCGGGGAGACCCAGTACTTC. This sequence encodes CASSRMVGGETQYF.

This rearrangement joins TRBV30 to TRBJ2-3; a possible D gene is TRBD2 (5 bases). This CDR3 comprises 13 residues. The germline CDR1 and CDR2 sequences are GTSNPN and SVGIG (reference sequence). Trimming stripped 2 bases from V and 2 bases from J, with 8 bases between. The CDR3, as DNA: TGTGCCTGGAGTTCCGGGAACACAGATACGCAGTATTTT. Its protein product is CAWSSGNTDTQYF.

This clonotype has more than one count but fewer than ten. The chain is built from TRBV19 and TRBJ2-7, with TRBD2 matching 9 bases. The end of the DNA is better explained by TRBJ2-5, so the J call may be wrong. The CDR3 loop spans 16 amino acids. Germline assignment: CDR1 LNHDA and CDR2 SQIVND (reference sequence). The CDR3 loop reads CASSAQRGAREETQYF. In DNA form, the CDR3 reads TGTGCCAGTAGTGCCCAGCGGGGGGCCAGGGAAGAGACCCAGTACTTC.

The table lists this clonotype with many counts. The CDR3 bases are TGTGCCAGCAGCGTGGACAGTGAAGCTTTCTTT. Its translation is CASSVDSEAFF. The chain carries TRBV5-4 and TRBJ1-1; weak D call: TRBD1 (6 bases). This CDR3 contains 11 residues. V was cut by 4 bases and J by 7 bases, with 8 bases left in between. The germline CDR1 and CDR2 sequences are SGHNT and YYREEE (reference sequence).

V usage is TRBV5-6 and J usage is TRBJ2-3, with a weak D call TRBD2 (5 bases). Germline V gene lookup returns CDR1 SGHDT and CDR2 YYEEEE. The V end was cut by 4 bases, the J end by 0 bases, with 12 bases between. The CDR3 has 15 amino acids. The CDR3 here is CASSKSGISTDTQYF. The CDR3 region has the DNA TGTGCCAGCAGCAAATCCGGGATTAGCACAGATACGCAGTATTTT. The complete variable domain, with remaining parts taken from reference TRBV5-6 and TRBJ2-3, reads DAGVTQSPTHLIKTRGQQVTLRCSPKSGHDTVSWYQQALGQGPQFIFQYYEEEERQRGNFPDRFSGHQFPNYSSELNVNALLLGDSALYLCASSKSGISTDTQYFGPGTRLTVL.

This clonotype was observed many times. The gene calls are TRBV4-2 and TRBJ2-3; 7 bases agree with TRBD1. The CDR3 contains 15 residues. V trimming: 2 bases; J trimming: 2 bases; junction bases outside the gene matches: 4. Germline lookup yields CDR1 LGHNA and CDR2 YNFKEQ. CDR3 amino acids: CASSQTTGYTDTQYF. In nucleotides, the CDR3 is TGTGCCAGCAGCCAAACGACAGGGTACACAGATACGCAGTATTTT.

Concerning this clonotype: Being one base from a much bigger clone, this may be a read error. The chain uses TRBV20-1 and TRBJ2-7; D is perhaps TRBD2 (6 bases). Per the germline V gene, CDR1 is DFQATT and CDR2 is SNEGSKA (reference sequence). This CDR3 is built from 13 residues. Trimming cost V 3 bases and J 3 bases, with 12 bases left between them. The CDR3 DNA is TGCAGTGCTAGGAAGGGACTGGGCTACGAGCAGTACTTC. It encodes CSARKGLGYEQYF.